This TCR beta chain came from a study of cytomegalovirus exposure and HLA in healthy donors. Worth noting for this clone: The antigen remains undetermined.

Study-wide findings and caveats: Analysis was carried out at a later point, and it linked a missense DCLRE1C variant to TCR beta V- and J-gene trimming.

Both 60 Vbeta primers and 13 Jbeta primers went into the PCR. TCRdb's table, derived via immunoSEQ multiplex PCR, lists solely in-frame clones and lacks some. Of some 180,000 clones listed, 65% to 85% are singletons. Per germline, CDR1 SGHRS and CDR2 YFSETQ. With V trimmed by 4 bases and J by 5 bases, 14 bases remained unmatched. The CDR3 runs to 18 residues. The origin of this receptor is a female donor in good health and CMV-seronegative. The genes are TRBV5-1 and TRBJ2-3, with 12 nucleotides matching TRBD2. Sequencing was done on a sample of PBMCs. CDR3 protein: CASSQLAGGVLVVDTQYF. DNA for the CDR3: TGCGCCAGCAGCCAGCTAGCGGGGGGGGTTCTGGTCGTAGATACGCAGTATTTT.